This T cell receptor beta chain originates from a study of CD8+CD57+ T cells in acquired aplastic anemia. In the study overall: On average, sorted CD4+ and CD8+ cells gave around 3 ug of DNA.

As to this clonotype: One junction end does not reproduce the germline sequence, and a read error may be involved.

TCR beta VDJ and CDR3 were profiled, and genomic DNA was the template. TCRdb analysed the reads with MiXCR anew, one entry per CDR3 protein. The sample records about 98,000 distinct CDR3 sequences, about 67% being singletons. Germline V CDR1 and CDR2: LNHNV, YYDKDF (reference sequence). The CDR3 sequence is 15 residues long. Sequencing involved patients with CD8+CD57+ cell expansion previously shown by flow cytometry. In all patients, the disease was severe acquired aplastic anemia. The study sampled blood from patients who had received no therapy. This chain links TRBV15 with TRBJ2-3; TRBD1 is a possible D gene (6 bases). This receptor was identified in a human donor with aplastic anemia. The sequenced sample was sorted CD4+, CD8+, or CD8+CD57+ T cells (not recorded which) from PBMCs. Here the CDR3 reads CATSTRDTPTDTQYF. In nucleotides, the CDR3 is TGCGCCACCAGCACCCGGGACACTCCCACAGATACGCAGTATTTT.